Presented here are 8 T cell receptor beta chains from one specimen sequenced in a study of PD-1 blockade in classical Hodgkin lymphoma (dated by TCRdb to the early 2020s). Interpreted using the paper, the time point label stands for: cycle 2 day 1 (C2D1) of nivolumab. Every trial patient had relapsed following autologous stem cell transplantation, and prior brentuximab vedotin exposure was what differed among cohorts A, B and C. Library preparation employed the immunoSEQ multiplex PCR assay. TCRdb obtained this table from immuneACCESS and retained in-frame rearrangements with V and J assigned. These tables miss some clones; where compared with another copy, unresolved V genes account for less than half of the shortfall, and the remainder is unexplained. Counted in this sample were 45,000 to 50,000 clones; less than 85% of them appeared once. Roughly 22% of the sample comes from the top ten. Here the sequenced sample was peripheral blood mononuclear cells (PBMCs), taken before the second cycle of nivolumab. The receptors shown here come from a human donor with classical Hodgkin lymphoma.

This clone was seen many times. This sample also contains other DNA sequences that code for the same CDR3. The chain employs TRBV5-1 and TRBJ2-7; TRBD1 agrees at 7 bases. Germline-derived CDR1 and CDR2 are SGHRS and YFSETQ. The CDR3 is 15 residues long. V shed 0 bases and J 0 bases; nucleotides not matched to a gene: 3. The CDR3 region is CASSLAGGSSYEQYF. DNA for the CDR3: TGCGCCAGCAGCTTGGCAGGGGGAAGCTCCTACGAGCAGTACTTC.

In DNA, the CDR3 is TGTGCCTGGAGTGTGGGCTTAGAGTTTTTTTTT. Translation: CAWSVGLEFFF. J is TRBJ1-4 and V is TRBV30; D is undetermined. Trimming cost V 0 bases and J 17 bases, with 13 bases left between them. The CDR3 extends over 11 amino acids. Germline CDR1 is GTSNPN and CDR2 is SVGIG (reference sequence).

The V gene is TRBV4-1, the J gene TRBJ1-1; TRBD1 is a possible D gene (6 bases). This CDR3 is 16 amino acids long. The germline V and J ends were trimmed by 0 bases and 1 base, with 12 bases remaining between them. Germline V lookup: CDR1 MGHRA, CDR2 YSYEKL. CDR3 nucleotide sequence: TGCGCCAGCAGCCAAGAAATAGGACAGCCGAACACTGAAGCTTTCTTT. Protein product: CASSQEIGQPNTEAFF.

The chain recombines TRBV15 with TRBJ1-5; 7 positions match TRBD1. The CDR3 is made up of 16 amino acids. The germline gives CDR1 LNHNV, CDR2 YYDKDF (reference sequence). V dropped 6 bases and J dropped 0; count of bases not matched to a gene: 8. The CDR3 DNA sequence: TGTGCCACCAGGCAGGAAGGGGGCTATAGCAATCAGCCCCAGCATTTT. This encodes CATRQEGGYSNQPQHF.

The V call is TRBV27, the J call TRBJ2-7, with 8 bases that match TRBD1. The CDR3 extends over 14 amino acids. Germline-derived CDR1 and CDR2 are MNHEY and SMNVEV (reference sequence). The V gene end was trimmed by 3 bases and the J gene end by 9 bases; junction bases not matched to a gene: 10. CDR3 sequence: CASSFDRGSLGQYF. Written as DNA, the CDR3 is TGTGCCAGCAGTTTTGACAGGGGATCTCTCGGGCAGTACTTC.

This rearrangement joins TRBV18 to TRBJ1-3, with TRBD1 as a possible D gene (5 bases). This CDR3 is built from 15 residues. The germline V and J ends were trimmed by 3 bases and 0 bases, with 9 bases remaining between them. Germline V gene lookup returns CDR1 KGHSH and CDR2 LQKENI. As DNA, the CDR3 is TGTGCCAGCTCACCCCGACAGCACTCTGGAAACACCATATATTTT. This translates into CASSPRQHSGNTIYF.

This chain uses TRBV27 with TRBJ2-7; a weak D match, TRBD1 (6 bases). The CDR3 totals 16 residues. Trimming took off 2 bases at V and 7 bases at J, with 21 bases between the two ends. Germline V lookup: CDR1 MNHEY, CDR2 SMNVEV (reference sequence). CDR3 residues: CASSLILGAIVKEQYF. The DNA for the CDR3 is TGTGCCAGCAGTTTAATTTTGGGGGCGATTGTAAAGGAGCAGTACTTC.

This chain connects TRBV2 to TRBJ2-2; TRBD1 agrees at 7 bases. CDR1 and CDR2 from the germline V gene are SNHLY and FYNNEI. The CDR3 is 14 residues long. The V segment lost 7 bases and the J segment 2 bases; nucleotides outside the gene matches: 4. The CDR3 DNA follows: TGTGCCAGCAATACAGGGGTCAACACCGGGGAGCTGTTTTTT. Encoded protein: CASNTGVNTGELFF.